Listed here are 22 T cell receptor beta chains from one sample, sequenced in a study of control samples from healthy donors and cancer patients. The data were produced by immunoSEQ multiplex PCR, yet TCRdb's version contains in-frame clones alone and is incomplete. Among 120,000 to 150,000 clones listed, about 90% were seen once. The specimen was blood. All receptors come from a man in his late teens or twenties in good health.

The chain is built from TRBV4-1 and TRBJ1-2, with D possibly TRBD1 on 6 matching bases. The CDR3 consists of 17 residues. The V end lost 0 bases, the J end lost 3 bases, and 17 bases lay between the germline ends. Germline V gene data show CDR1 as MGHRA and CDR2 as YSYEKL. CDR3 loop: CASSQEVGGRADYGYTF. In DNA form, the CDR3 reads TGCGCCAGCAGCCAAGAGGTGGGGGGCAGGGCGGACTATGGCTACACCTTC.

The V and J genes are TRBV10-1 and TRBJ1-6, with TRBD1 matching over 11 bases. Trimming removed 5 bases from V and 14 bases from J; junction bases left unmatched: 5. The CDR3 totals 13 residues. CDR1 is WNHNN, CDR2 SYGVQD, per germline (reference sequence). The CDR3 DNA follows: TGCGCCAGCAGTCGGACAGGGGGCGAGTCCCTCCACTTT. Protein product: CASSRTGGESLHF.

This chain connects TRBV10-3 to TRBJ2-1; TRBD1 aligns across 7 bases. Trimming at V came to 3 bases and at J to 5 bases, leaving 7 bases not matched to a gene. Germline assignment: CDR1 ENHRY and CDR2 SYGVKD. The length of the CDR3 is 15 residues. The CDR3 nucleotides read TGTGCCATCAGTGACGCCCTAACAGGGGACAATGAGCAGTTCTTC. This gives the protein CAISDALTGDNEQFF.

The chain recombines TRBV28 with TRBJ2-3; 12 bases fit TRBD2. The V gene end was trimmed by 5 bases and the J gene end by 2 bases; junction bases not matched to a gene: 5. CDR1 is MDHEN and CDR2 is SYDVKM in the germline V gene. This CDR3 comprises 16 residues. CDR3 sequence: CASSTLAGGVTDTQYF. In nucleotides, the CDR3 is TGTGCCAGCAGTACCCTAGCGGGGGGGGTCACAGATACGCAGTATTTT. Filled out from reference TRBV28 and TRBJ2-3, the complete variable domain reads DVKVTQSSRYLVKRTGEKVFLECVQDMDHENMFWYRQDPGLGLRLIYFSYDVKMKEKGDIPEGYSVSREKKERFSLILESASTNQTSMYLCASSTLAGGVTDTQYFGPGTRLTVL.

The chain has TRBV5-1 and TRBJ2-7; 8 positions agree with TRBD1. The CDR3 length is 15 residues. Trimming cost V 4 bases and J 6 bases; bases outside gene matches: 12. Germline V lookup: CDR1 SGHRS, CDR2 YFSETQ. The CDR3 protein is CASSPRTGSPLEQYF. The DNA for the CDR3 is TGCGCCAGCAGCCCTAGGACAGGGTCCCCCCTCGAGCAGTACTTC. The whole variable domain, filled in from reference TRBV5-1 and TRBJ2-7, reads KAGVTQTPRYLIKTRGQQVTLSCSPISGHRSVSWYQQTPGQGLQFLFEYFSETQRNKGNFPGRFSGRQFSNSRSEMNVSTLELGDSALYLCASSPRTGSPLEQYFGPGTRLTVT.

This clone was counted between two and nine times. The DNA of the CDR3 is TGTGCCAGCAGCGGAGCCCGGGGGCACTATGGCTACACCTTC. Translation gives CASSGARGHYGYTF. This chain connects TRBV6-5 to TRBJ1-2; weak D call: TRBD1 (6 bases). V lost 6 bases and J 3 bases, leaving 14 bases between the germline ends. The CDR3 sequence is 14 residues long. Germline V CDR1 and CDR2: MNHEY, SVGAGI.

The chain recombines TRBV4-1 with TRBJ2-5; possible D gene TRBD1, 6 bases. The germline V gene encodes CDR1 MGHRA and CDR2 YSYEKL. This CDR3 spans 15 amino acids. The ends were cut back, 1 base at V and 1 base at J, with 10 bases in the middle. CDR3 in DNA: TGCGCCAGCAGCCAAGGGGGACACCTCCAAGAGACCCAGTACTTC. It translates to CASSQGGHLQETQYF.

The chain links TRBV6-2 or TRBV6-3 to TRBJ1-3, with a weak D call TRBD1 (6 bases). V dropped 2 bases and J dropped 0 bases, with 17 bases sitting between them. The germline V gene has CDR1 MNHEY and CDR2 SVGEGT. This CDR3 region has 18 residues. CDR3 bases: TGTGCCAGCAGTTACGCCTTCGGAGGACAGAGCTCTGGAAACACCATATATTTT. Translated, it gives CASSYAFGGQSSGNTIYF.

This clone has just one count. The chain couples TRBV5-5 to TRBJ1-4; D may be TRBD1 (5 bases). There are 13 residues in the CDR3. CDR1 is SGHKS, CDR2 YYEKEE, per germline (reference sequence). Trimming cost V 4 bases and J 6 bases, with 10 bases left between them. The CDR3 DNA reads as TGTGCCAGCAGCCCCTGGGGCGATGAAAAACTGTTTTTT. It encodes CASSPWGDEKLFF.

The chain uses TRBV6-5 and TRBJ2-7; 10 bases agree with TRBD2. The CDR3 runs 14 residues. The germline gives CDR1 MNHEY, CDR2 SVGAGI. The V gene end was trimmed by 9 bases and the J gene end by 5 bases; junction bases not matched to a gene: 10. CDR3 sequence: CASRGLANSNEQYF. Here the CDR3 DNA reads TGTGCCAGTAGGGGACTAGCGAATTCGAACGAGCAGTACTTC.

V gene TRBV19 combines with J gene TRBJ1-6; D gene unclear. Trimming took off 3 bases at V and 6 bases at J, with 21 bases between the two ends. Per germline, CDR1 LNHDA and CDR2 SQIVND (reference sequence). The CDR3 contains 18 residues. CDR3 amino acids: CASSILGNRRDLNSPLHF. CDR3 bases: TGTGCCAGTAGTATTTTAGGCAACCGACGAGATCTTAATTCACCCCTCCACTTT.

The J gene is TRBJ2-7, the V gene TRBV4-1; maybe TRBD1 (6 bases). CDR3 length equals 17 residues. CDR1 is MGHRA, CDR2 YSYEKL, per germline. Trimming left V 0 bases short and J 3 bases short, with 18 bases between. DNA for the CDR3: TGCGCCAGCAGCCAAGATCATCACAGGGAAAAACTCTACGAGCAGTACTTC. It encodes CASSQDHHREKLYEQYF.

The chain employs TRBV6-5 and TRBJ2-1; 8 nucleotides line up with TRBD2. In germline, CDR1 is MNHEY, CDR2 SVGAGI. V shed 4 bases and J 5 bases; nucleotides not matched to a gene: 10. The CDR3 spans 16 residues. CDR3 amino acids: CASSSHLAGLDNEQFF. CDR3 in DNA: TGTGCCAGCAGTTCCCACTTAGCGGGGCTTGACAATGAGCAGTTCTTC.

The chain carries TRBV18 and TRBJ2-3, with no clear D. The CDR3 totals 13 residues. From germline, CDR1 is KGHSH and CDR2 LQKENI. The V and J ends lost 1 base and 5 bases respectively, with 7 bases between them. In DNA form, the CDR3 reads TGTGCCAGCTCACCACTGGGAAAAGATACGCAGTATTTT. Translation: CASSPLGKDTQYF.

V usage is TRBV30 and J usage is TRBJ1-2; possible D gene TRBD1, 6 bases. Germline V gives CDR1 GTSNPN, CDR2 SVGIG (reference sequence). The CDR3 is made up of 15 amino acids. The V end lost 2 bases, the J end lost 2 bases, and 15 bases lay between the germline ends. The CDR3 reads CAWSTRTETNYGYTF. The DNA of the CDR3 is TGTGCCTGGAGTACCAGGACAGAAACCAACTATGGCTACACCTTC.

This clone occurred once. V gene TRBV6-5 combines with J gene TRBJ1-2, with a tentative D call TRBD1 (5 bases). The germline V gene encodes CDR1 MNHEY and CDR2 SVGAGI. The CDR3 is 14 residues long. V lost 0 bases and J 5 bases, leaving 10 bases between the germline ends. CDR3 nucleotide sequence: TGTGCCAGCAGTTACTCGGTCAGGGAGTATGGCTACACCTTC. Amino acids: CASSYSVREYGYTF.

The genes are TRBV5-1 and TRBJ1-4; tentative D call: TRBD1 (6 bases). There are 15 residues in the CDR3. The germline V and J ends were trimmed by 0 bases and 8 bases, with 14 bases remaining between them. The germline gives CDR1 SGHRS, CDR2 YFSETQ. The CDR3 sequence is CASSLAWGPGEKLFF. CDR3 sequence (DNA): TGCGCCAGCAGCTTGGCCTGGGGGCCCGGGGAAAAACTGTTTTTT. Using reference TRBV5-1 and TRBJ1-4 for the parts outside the CDR3, the full variable domain is KAGVTQTPRYLIKTRGQQVTLSCSPISGHRSVSWYQQTPGQGLQFLFEYFSETQRNKGNFPGRFSGRQFSNSRSEMNVSTLELGDSALYLCASSLAWGPGEKLFFGSGTQLSVL.

This clone was detected only a few times. This chain links TRBV6-5 with TRBJ2-7, with D maybe TRBD2 (5 bases). V lost 3 bases to trimming and J lost 0 bases, with 9 bases between them. CDR3 size: 14 residues. Germline CDR1 and CDR2: MNHEY and SVGAGI. CDR3 nucleotides: TGTGCCAGCAGTTATTCCGGGGACTCCTACGAGCAGTACTTC. Translated, it gives CASSYSGDSYEQYF.

The V gene is TRBV4-1, the J gene TRBJ1-4; 8 positions match TRBD1. With 3 bases clipped from V and 0 bases from J, the junction kept 6 bases outside the gene matches. This CDR3 spans 17 amino acids. Germline V gene data show CDR1 as MGHRA and CDR2 as YSYEKL. The CDR3 nucleotides are TGCGCCAGCAGCCAGGGACAGGCCGTTGCAACTAATGAAAAACTGTTTTTT. This gives the protein CASSQGQAVATNEKLFF.

The chain employs TRBV5-1 and TRBJ1-1; D is ambiguous. V was pared by 5 bases and J by 1 base, with 9 bases between. Germline loops: CDR1 SGHRS, CDR2 YFSETQ. This CDR3 is 13 amino acids long. This chain's CDR3 is CASRLAPNTEAFF. The CDR3 DNA sequence: TGCGCCAGCAGACTAGCCCCGAACACTGAAGCTTTCTTT. The whole variable domain, remainder taken from reference TRBV5-1 and TRBJ1-1, is KAGVTQTPRYLIKTRGQQVTLSCSPISGHRSVSWYQQTPGQGLQFLFEYFSETQRNKGNFPGRFSGRQFSNSRSEMNVSTLELGDSALYLCASRLAPNTEAFFGQGTRLTVV.

In this sample, this clone turned up once. The V gene is TRBV5-4, the J gene TRBJ2-3, with D tentatively TRBD1 (6 bases). Deletions cut 1 base from V and 3 bases from J, with 9 bases between. The CDR3 is 14 residues long. Looked up from germline, CDR1 is SGHNT and CDR2 is YYREEE (reference sequence). CDR3 coding DNA: TGTGCCAGCAGCTTGCCTCAGGGGACAGATACGCAGTATTTT. Protein sequence: CASSLPQGTDTQYF.

The DNA for the CDR3 is TGTGCCAGCAGTAGAAATGGCTGGAGCTCCTACAATGAGCAGTTCTTC. Translating it yields CASSRNGWSSYNEQFF. The genes are TRBV7-3 and TRBJ2-1; D not certain. The germline V and J ends were trimmed by 6 bases and 0 bases, with 15 bases remaining between them. Germline V lookup: CDR1 SGHTA, CDR2 FQGTGA. This CDR3 has 16 amino acids.